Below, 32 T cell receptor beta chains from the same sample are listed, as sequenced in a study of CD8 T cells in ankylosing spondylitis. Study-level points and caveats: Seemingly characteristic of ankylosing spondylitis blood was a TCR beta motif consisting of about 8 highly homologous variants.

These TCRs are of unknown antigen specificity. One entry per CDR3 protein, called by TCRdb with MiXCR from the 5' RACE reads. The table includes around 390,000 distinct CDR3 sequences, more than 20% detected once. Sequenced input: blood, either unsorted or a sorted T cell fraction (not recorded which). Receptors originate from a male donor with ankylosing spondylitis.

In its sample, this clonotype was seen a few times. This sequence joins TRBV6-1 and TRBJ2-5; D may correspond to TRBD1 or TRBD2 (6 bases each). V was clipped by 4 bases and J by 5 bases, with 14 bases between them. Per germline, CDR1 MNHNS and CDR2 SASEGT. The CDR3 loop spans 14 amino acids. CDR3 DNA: TGTGCCAGCAGTGCTGTCCGGGGGCCTGAGACCCAGTACTTC. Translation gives CASSAVRGPETQYF.

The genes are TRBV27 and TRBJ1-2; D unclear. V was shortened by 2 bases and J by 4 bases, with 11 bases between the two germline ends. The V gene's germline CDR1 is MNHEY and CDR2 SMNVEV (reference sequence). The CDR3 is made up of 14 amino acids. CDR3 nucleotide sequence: TGTGCCAGCAGTTTACGGGGAGTAAGCTATGGCTACACCTTC. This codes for CASSLRGVSYGYTF.

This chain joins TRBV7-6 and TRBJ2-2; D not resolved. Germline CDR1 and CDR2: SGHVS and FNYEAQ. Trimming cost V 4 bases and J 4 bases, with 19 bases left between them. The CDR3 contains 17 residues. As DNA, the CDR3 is TGTGCCAGCAGCTCCGGTGGGCAGGCAACCACCACCGGGGAGCTGTTTTTT. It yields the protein CASSSGGQATTTGELFF.

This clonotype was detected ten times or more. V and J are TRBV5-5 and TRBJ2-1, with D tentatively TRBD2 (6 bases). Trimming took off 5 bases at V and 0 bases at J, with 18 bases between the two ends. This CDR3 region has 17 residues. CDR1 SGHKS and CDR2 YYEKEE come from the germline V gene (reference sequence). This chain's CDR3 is CASSRIGGPTSYNEQFF. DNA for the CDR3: TGTGCCAGCAGTCGAATAGGAGGGCCTACCTCCTACAATGAGCAGTTCTTC.

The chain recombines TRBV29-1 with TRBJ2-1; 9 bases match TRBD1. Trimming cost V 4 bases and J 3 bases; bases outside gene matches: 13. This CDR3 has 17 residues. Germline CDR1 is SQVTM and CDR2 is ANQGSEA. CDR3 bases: TGCAGCGTTGTTTCACCAAGGTGGGACAGGGACTACAATGAGCAGTTCTTC. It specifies CSVVSPRWDRDYNEQFF.

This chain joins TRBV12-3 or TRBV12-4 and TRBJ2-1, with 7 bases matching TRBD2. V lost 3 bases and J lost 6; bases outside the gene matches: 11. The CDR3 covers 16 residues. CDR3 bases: TGTGCCAGCAGTTTGTATCGTGGGCTAGCGGCCAATGAGCAGTTCTTC. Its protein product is CASSLYRGLAANEQFF.

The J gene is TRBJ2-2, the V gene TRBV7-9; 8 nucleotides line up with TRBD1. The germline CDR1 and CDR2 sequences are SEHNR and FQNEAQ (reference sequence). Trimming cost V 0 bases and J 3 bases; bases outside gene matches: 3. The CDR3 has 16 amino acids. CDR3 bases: TGTGCCAGCAGCTTAGCGGGACAGGAATACACCGGGGAGCTGTTTTTT. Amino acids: CASSLAGQEYTGELFF.

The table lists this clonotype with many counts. The CDR3 nucleotides read TGTGCCAGCAGCGTAGATCTTTTCTATGAGCAGTTCTTC. This translates into CASSVDLFYEQFF. The chain uses TRBV9 and TRBJ2-1; D gene unclear. V was clipped by 0 bases and J by 8 bases, with 9 bases between them. This CDR3 comprises 13 residues. Looked up from germline, CDR1 is SGDLS and CDR2 is YYNGEE.

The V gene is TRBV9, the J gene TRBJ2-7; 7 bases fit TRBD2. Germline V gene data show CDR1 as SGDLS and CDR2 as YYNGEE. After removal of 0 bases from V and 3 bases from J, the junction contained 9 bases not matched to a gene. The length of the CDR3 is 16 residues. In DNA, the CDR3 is TGTGCCAGCAGCGTAGTTGAACGGGAGGAACTCTACGAGCAGTACTTC. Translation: CASSVVEREELYEQYF. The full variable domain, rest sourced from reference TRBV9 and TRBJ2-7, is DSGVTQTPKHLITATGQRVTLRCSPRSGDLSVYWYQQSLDQGLQFLIQYYNGEERAKGNILERFSAQQFPDLHSELNLSSLELGDSALYFCASSVVEREELYEQYFGPGTRLTVT.

CDR3 region: CSAITDSGTDTQYF. For the CDR3, the DNA is TGCAGTGCTATAACGGACTCAGGCACAGATACGCAGTATTTT. V usage is TRBV20-1 and J usage is TRBJ2-3, with D tentatively TRBD2 (5 bases). CDR3 length: 14 residues. CDR1 is DFQATT and CDR2 is SNEGSKA in the germline V gene (reference sequence). The ends were cut back, 4 bases at V and 1 base at J, with 12 bases in the middle.

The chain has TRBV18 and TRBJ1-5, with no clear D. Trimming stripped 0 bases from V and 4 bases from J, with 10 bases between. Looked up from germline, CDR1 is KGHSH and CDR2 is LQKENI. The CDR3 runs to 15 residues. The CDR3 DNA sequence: TGTGCCAGCTCACCACCGAACAGCGGAAATCAGCCCCAGCATTTT. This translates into CASSPPNSGNQPQHF.

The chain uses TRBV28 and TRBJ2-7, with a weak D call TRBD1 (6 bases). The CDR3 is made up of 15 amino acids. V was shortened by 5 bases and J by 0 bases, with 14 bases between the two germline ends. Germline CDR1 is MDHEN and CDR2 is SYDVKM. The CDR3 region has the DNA TGTGCCAGCAGTATCTGGGACACGAGCTCCTACGAGCAGTACTTC. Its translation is CASSIWDTSSYEQYF.

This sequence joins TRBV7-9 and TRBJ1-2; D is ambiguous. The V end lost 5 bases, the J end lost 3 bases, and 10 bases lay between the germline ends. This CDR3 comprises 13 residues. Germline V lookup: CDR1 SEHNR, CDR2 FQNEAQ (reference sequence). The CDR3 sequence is CASSALADYGYTF. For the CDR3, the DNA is TGTGCCAGCAGCGCCCTGGCCGACTATGGCTACACCTTC.

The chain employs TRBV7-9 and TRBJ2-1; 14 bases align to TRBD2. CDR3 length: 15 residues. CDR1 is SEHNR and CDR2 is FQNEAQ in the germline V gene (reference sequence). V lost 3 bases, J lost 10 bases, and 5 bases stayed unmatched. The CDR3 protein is CASSFTGLAGEEQFF. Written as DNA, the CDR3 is TGTGCCAGCAGCTTTACGGGACTAGCGGGAGAGGAGCAGTTCTTC.

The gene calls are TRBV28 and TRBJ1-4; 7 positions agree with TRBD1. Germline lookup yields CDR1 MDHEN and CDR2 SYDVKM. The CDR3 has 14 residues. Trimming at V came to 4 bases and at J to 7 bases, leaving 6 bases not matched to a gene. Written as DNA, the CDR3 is TGTGCCAGCAGTTACCCCGGGACAGCTGAAAAACTGTTTTTT. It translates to CASSYPGTAEKLFF. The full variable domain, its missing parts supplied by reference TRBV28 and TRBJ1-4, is DVKVTQSSRYLVKRTGEKVFLECVQDMDHENMFWYRQDPGLGLRLIYFSYDVKMKEKGDIPEGYSVSREKKERFSLILESASTNQTSMYLCASSYPGTAEKLFFGSGTQLSVL.

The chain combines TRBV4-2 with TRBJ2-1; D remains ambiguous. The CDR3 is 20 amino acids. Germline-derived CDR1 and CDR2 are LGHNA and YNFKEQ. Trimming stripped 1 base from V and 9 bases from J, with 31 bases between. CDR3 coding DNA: TGTGCCAGCAGCCAAGTATCCAGAGGCGTGTTTCAGAATCGTCGTAGTGAGCAGTTCTTC. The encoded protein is CASSQVSRGVFQNRRSEQFF.

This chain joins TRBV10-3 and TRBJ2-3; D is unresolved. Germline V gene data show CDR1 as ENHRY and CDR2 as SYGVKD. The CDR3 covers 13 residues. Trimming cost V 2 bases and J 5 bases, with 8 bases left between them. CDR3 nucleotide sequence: TGTGCCATCAGTGAGGGATCGGTAGATACGCAGTATTTT. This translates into CAISEGSVDTQYF.

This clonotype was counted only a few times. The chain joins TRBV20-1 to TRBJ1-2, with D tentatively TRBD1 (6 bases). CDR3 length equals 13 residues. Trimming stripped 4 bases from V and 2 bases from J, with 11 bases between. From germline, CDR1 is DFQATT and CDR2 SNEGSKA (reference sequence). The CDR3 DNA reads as TGCAGTGCTAAAAGAGACAGGAACTATGGCTACACCTTC. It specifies CSAKRDRNYGYTF.

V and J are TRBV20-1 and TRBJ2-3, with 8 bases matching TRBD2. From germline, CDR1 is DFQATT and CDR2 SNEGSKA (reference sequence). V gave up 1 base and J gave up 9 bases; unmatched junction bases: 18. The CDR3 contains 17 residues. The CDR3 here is CSARGTSKVSQEFTQYF. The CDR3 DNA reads TGCAGTGCTAGAGGGACTAGCAAAGTCTCCCAAGAGTTCACGCAGTATTTT.

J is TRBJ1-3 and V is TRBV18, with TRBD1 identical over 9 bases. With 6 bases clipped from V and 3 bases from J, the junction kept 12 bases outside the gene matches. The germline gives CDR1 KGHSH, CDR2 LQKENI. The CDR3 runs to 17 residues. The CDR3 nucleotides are TGTGCCAGCTCCGGACCAACAGGGGGCTCTGGTGGAAACACCATATATTTT. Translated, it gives CASSGPTGGSGGNTIYF.

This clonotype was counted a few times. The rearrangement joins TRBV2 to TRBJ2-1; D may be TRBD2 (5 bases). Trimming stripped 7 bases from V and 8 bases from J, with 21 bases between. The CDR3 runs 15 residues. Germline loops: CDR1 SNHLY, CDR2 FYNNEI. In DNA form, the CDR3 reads TGTGCCAGCACCAAGTACTCATCCGAGGGCCATGAGCAGTTCTTC. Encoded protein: CASTKYSSEGHEQFF.

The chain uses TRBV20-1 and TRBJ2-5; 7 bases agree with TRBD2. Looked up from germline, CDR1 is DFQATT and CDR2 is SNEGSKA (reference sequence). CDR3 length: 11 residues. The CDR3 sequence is CRCGGQETQYF. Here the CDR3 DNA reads TGCAGGTGCGGGGGACAAGAGACCCAGTACTTC.

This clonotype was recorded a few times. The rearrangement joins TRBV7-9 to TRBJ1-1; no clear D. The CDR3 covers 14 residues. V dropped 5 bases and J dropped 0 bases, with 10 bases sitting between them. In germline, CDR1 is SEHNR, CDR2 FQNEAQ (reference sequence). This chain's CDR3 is CASSPTYVNTEAFF. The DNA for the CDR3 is TGTGCCAGCAGCCCTACTTACGTGAACACTGAAGCTTTCTTT.

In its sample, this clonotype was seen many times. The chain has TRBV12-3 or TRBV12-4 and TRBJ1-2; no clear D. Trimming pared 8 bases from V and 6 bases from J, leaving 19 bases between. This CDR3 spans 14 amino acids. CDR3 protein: CASGLRRGLHGYTF. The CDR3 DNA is TGTGCCAGCGGATTACGGAGAGGCCTCCATGGCTACACCTTC.

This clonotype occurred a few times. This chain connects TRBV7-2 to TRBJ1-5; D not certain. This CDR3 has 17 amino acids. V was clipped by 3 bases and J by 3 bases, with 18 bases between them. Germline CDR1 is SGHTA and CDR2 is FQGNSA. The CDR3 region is CASSLLGRGNDNQPQHF. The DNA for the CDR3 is TGTGCCAGCAGCTTGCTGGGGAGAGGGAATGACAATCAGCCCCAGCATTTT.

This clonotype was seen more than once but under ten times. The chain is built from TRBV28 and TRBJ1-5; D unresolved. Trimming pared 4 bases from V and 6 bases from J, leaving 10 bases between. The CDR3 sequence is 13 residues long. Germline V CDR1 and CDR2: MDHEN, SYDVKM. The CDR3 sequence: CASSSFEAQPQHF. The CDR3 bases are TGTGCCAGCAGTTCCTTTGAGGCTCAGCCCCAGCATTTT. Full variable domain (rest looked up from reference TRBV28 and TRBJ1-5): DVKVTQSSRYLVKRTGEKVFLECVQDMDHENMFWYRQDPGLGLRLIYFSYDVKMKEKGDIPEGYSVSREKKERFSLILESASTNQTSMYLCASSSFEAQPQHFGDGTRLSIL.

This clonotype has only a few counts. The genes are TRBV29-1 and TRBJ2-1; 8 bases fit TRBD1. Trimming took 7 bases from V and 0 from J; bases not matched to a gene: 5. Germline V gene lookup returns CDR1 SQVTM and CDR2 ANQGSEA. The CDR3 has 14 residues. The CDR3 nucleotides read TGCAGCGGGCAGGGGGCGAACTCCTACAATGAGCAGTTCTTC. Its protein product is CSGQGANSYNEQFF.

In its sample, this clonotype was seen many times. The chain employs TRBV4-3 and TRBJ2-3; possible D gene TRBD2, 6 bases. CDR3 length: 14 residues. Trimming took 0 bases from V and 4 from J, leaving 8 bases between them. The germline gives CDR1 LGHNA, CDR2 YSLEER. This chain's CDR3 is CASSQDPSADTQYF. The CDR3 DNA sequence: TGCGCCAGCAGCCAAGACCCTAGCGCAGATACGCAGTATTTT.

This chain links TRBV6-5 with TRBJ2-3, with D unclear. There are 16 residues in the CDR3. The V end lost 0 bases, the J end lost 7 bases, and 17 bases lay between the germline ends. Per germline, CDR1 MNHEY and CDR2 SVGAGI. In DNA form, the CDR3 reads TGTGCCAGCAGTTACTCGATCCTGGCAGATCCAAATACGCAGTATTTT. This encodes CASSYSILADPNTQYF.

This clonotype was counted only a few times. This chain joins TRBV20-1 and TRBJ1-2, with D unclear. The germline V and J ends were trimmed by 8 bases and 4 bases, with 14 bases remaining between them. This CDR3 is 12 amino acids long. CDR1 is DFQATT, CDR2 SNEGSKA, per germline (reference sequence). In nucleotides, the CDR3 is TGCAGTTCGGACCCGGCCGGCTATGGCTACACCTTC. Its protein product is CSSDPAGYGYTF.

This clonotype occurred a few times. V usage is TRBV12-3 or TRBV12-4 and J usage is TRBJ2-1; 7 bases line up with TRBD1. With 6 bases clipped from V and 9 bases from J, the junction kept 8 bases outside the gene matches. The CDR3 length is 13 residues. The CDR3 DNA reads TGTGCCAGCAGCCACAGGGGTTTGATTGAGCAGTTCTTC. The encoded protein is CASSHRGLIEQFF.

CDR3 in DNA: TGCAGTGCTAGAGCATCAACAGGGGGCTTTGAAAAACTGTTTTTT. Amino acids: CSARASTGGFEKLFF. V gene TRBV20-1 combines with J gene TRBJ1-4; 9 positions agree with TRBD1. There are 15 residues in the CDR3. The V segment lost 1 base and the J segment 7 bases; nucleotides outside the gene matches: 7. CDR1 and CDR2 from the germline V gene are DFQATT and SNEGSKA (reference sequence).